Following are 20 T cell receptor beta chains from one sample sequenced in a study of T cells in Graves' hyperthyroidism and ophthalmopathy. TCR beta CDR3 regions were amplified from RNA transcripts. A set of HTBI primers served as the primers for a first-round RT-PCR of the TCR CDR3. TCRdb reprocessed the multiplex PCR reads with MiXCR, giving one entry per CDR3 protein. The table records about 640,000 distinct CDR3 sequences, around 21% of them present only once. Sequencing was performed on blood. The receptors here all came from a man aged 25 to 45 with Graves' ophthalmopathy.

The gene calls are TRBV5-1 and TRBJ2-3; no reliable D call. The CDR3 covers 15 residues. Trimming stripped 0 bases from V and 2 bases from J, with 10 bases between. Germline CDR1 and CDR2: SGHRS and YFSETQ. CDR3 amino acids: CASSLDNSNTDTQYF. Written as DNA, the CDR3 is TGCGCCAGCAGCTTGGATAACAGTAACACAGATACGCAGTATTTT.

Comment on this clonotype: A far larger clone differs by one base, so this is likely a read error. V is TRBV7-2 and J is TRBJ2-7, with D perhaps given as TRBD1 or TRBD2 (7 bases each). CDR1 is SGHTA and CDR2 is FQGNSA in the germline V gene. The length of the CDR3 is 15 residues. The CDR3 DNA sequence: TGTGCCAGCAACTTAGGGGGCGGGAGCTCCTACGAGCAGTACTTC. Its translation is CASNLGGGSSYEQYF.

The chain is built from TRBV14 and TRBJ2-7; the D is unclear. Deletions cut 3 bases from V and 5 bases from J, with 17 bases between. The length of the CDR3 is 15 residues. The V gene's germline CDR1 is SGHDN and CDR2 FVKESK. The CDR3 DNA reads as TGTGCCAGCAGCCACGGAGACCCGGGCAGGAACGAGCAGTACTTC. The encoded protein is CASSHGDPGRNEQYF.

The chain links TRBV4-3 to TRBJ2-7; no clear D. Trimming removed 3 bases at V and 3 bases at J, with 9 bases between. The CDR3 is made up of 13 amino acids. CDR1 is LGHNA, CDR2 YSLEER, per germline. The CDR3 nucleotides are TGCGCCAGCAGCCAGGACCGCTACTACGAGCAGTACTTC. Translating gives CASSQDRYYEQYF.

This clonotype has a handful of counts. The CDR3 region is CASSDKLHGGGVTDTQYF. For the CDR3, the DNA is TGTGCCAGCAGCGACAAACTTCACGGGGGAGGTGTCACAGATACGCAGTATTTT. The chain recombines TRBV9 with TRBJ2-3; D might be TRBD2 (6 bases). The CDR3 totals 18 residues. Germline loops: CDR1 SGDLS, CDR2 YYNGEE. Trimming shortened V by 3 bases and J by 2 bases, and 22 bases separated the two germline ends.

The V and J genes are TRBV10-3 and TRBJ2-1; 14 positions match TRBD2. Germline loops: CDR1 ENHRY, CDR2 SYGVKD. The CDR3 is 17 amino acids. V trimming: 4 bases; J trimming: 8 bases; junction bases outside the gene matches: 10. Here the CDR3 DNA reads TGTGCCATCAGTGTTTTAGGGACTAGCGGGAGTAAAGATGAGCAGTTCTTC. Translated: CAISVLGTSGSKDEQFF.

This chain links TRBV12-3 or TRBV12-4 with TRBJ2-1; 10 bases map to TRBD1. With 7 bases clipped from V and 2 bases from J, the junction kept 2 bases outside the gene matches. The CDR3 is made up of 14 amino acids. CDR3 sequence reads: CASTGTGAYNEQFF. In nucleotides, the CDR3 is TGTGCCAGCACGGGGACAGGGGCCTACAATGAGCAGTTCTTC.

This clonotype was counted ten times or more. V is TRBV5-1 and J is TRBJ2-6, with D unresolved. Trimming took off 1 base at V and 0 bases at J, with 8 bases between the two ends. CDR1 and CDR2 from the germline V gene are SGHRS and YFSETQ. This CDR3 has 16 amino acids. CDR3 protein: CASSLRANSGANVLTF. The CDR3 nucleotides read TGCGCCAGCAGCTTGAGGGCCAACTCTGGGGCCAACGTCCTGACTTTC.

The chain links TRBV20-1 to TRBJ1-1; D not certain. Germline V CDR1 and CDR2: DFQATT, SNEGSKA (reference sequence). The V and J ends lost 8 bases and 1 base respectively, with 11 bases between them. This CDR3 spans 12 amino acids. CDR3 nucleotide sequence: TGCAGTTTGTCCCGCCGGAACACTGAAGCTTTCTTT. The encoded protein is CSLSRRNTEAFF.

This clonotype was seen many times. The chain carries TRBV11-2 and TRBJ2-3, with 11 bases aligning to TRBD1. In germline, CDR1 is SGHAT, CDR2 FQNNGV. The trim removed 5 bases at V and 1 base at J, leaving 5 bases unmatched. The CDR3 has 16 amino acids. CDR3 residues: CASSPGTGGGTDTQYF. The CDR3 bases are TGTGCCAGCAGCCCAGGGACAGGGGGTGGCACAGATACGCAGTATTTT.

In this sample, this clonotype turned up a few times. The chain couples TRBV4-2 to TRBJ1-2; TRBD1 agrees at 8 bases. The CDR3 is made up of 15 amino acids. Losses at the gene ends were 3 bases for V and 7 bases for J; bases not matched to a gene: 10. Germline loops: CDR1 LGHNA, CDR2 YNFKEQ. CDR3 protein: CASSQPGQADRGYTF. DNA of the CDR3: TGTGCCAGCAGCCAGCCGGGACAGGCGGATCGTGGCTACACCTTC.

This clonotype was seen ten or more times. V is TRBV11-2 and J is TRBJ2-2; D unresolved. Trimming stripped 2 bases from V and 7 bases from J, with 5 bases between. CDR1 and CDR2 (germline): SGHAT, FQNNGV. CDR3 length equals 12 residues. CDR3 amino acids: CASSLRNGELFF. DNA of the CDR3: TGTGCCAGCAGCTTAAGGAACGGGGAGCTGTTTTTT. Full variable domain (outside the CDR3, taken from reference TRBV11-2 and TRBJ2-2): EAGVAQSPRYKIIEKRQSVAFWCNPISGHATLYWYQQILGQGPKLLIQFQNNGVVDDSQLPKDRFSAERLKGVDSTLKIQPAKLEDSAVYLCASSLRNGELFFGEGSRLTVL.

This clonotype was observed many times. The V gene is TRBV6-5, the J gene TRBJ2-7, with a tentative D call TRBD1 (5 bases). The CDR3 consists of 13 residues. V lost 0 bases, J lost 2 bases, and 5 bases lay in between. The germline V gene has CDR1 MNHEY and CDR2 SVGAGI. The CDR3, as DNA: TGTGCCAGCAGTTACTCAGGGGCCTACGAGCAGTACTTC. This codes for CASSYSGAYEQYF.

This clonotype was counted ten times or more. This chain uses TRBV28 with TRBJ2-5; TRBD2 aligns across 7 bases. The trim removed 5 bases at V and 1 base at J, leaving 13 bases unmatched. The V gene's germline CDR1 is MDHEN and CDR2 SYDVKM. The CDR3 runs 17 residues. The CDR3 bases are TGTGCCAGCAGTGGTGGGAGGGCCGGTTGGTCCCAAGAGACCCAGTACTTC. As protein: CASSGGRAGWSQETQYF.

The gene calls are TRBV5-1 and TRBJ2-7, with D uncertain. Trimming took off 1 base at V and 0 bases at J, with 14 bases between the two ends. This CDR3 spans 16 amino acids. The germline V gene has CDR1 SGHRS and CDR2 YFSETQ. Here the CDR3 DNA reads TGCGCCAGCAGCTTGAGGCAGGCGGCAAGCTCCTACGAGCAGTACTTC. Protein sequence: CASSLRQAASSYEQYF.

This clonotype was detected only a few times. The V and J genes are TRBV7-2 and TRBJ2-7; 10 bases are a match to TRBD2. Losses at the gene ends were 4 bases for V and 4 bases for J; bases not matched to a gene: 7. The CDR3 sequence is 15 residues long. The germline V gene encodes CDR1 SGHTA and CDR2 FQGNSA. CDR3 DNA: TGTGCCAGCAGCTCGGGACTAGCGAATGAGTACGAGCAGTACTTC. Its protein product is CASSSGLANEYEQYF.

V is TRBV25-1 and J is TRBJ2-1; 11 positions agree with TRBD2. Germline V CDR1 and CDR2: MGHDK, SYGVNS. V lost 7 bases and J lost 0; bases outside the gene matches: 17. The CDR3 loop spans 20 amino acids. The CDR3 nucleotides are TGTGCCAGCAATGGATTAGCGGGAGGGCCTTTAAAGAGCTCCTACAATGAGCAGTTCTTC. Protein sequence: CASNGLAGGPLKSSYNEQFF.

The J gene is TRBJ2-7, the V gene TRBV20-1, with D possibly TRBD1 on 6 matching bases. The V gene lost 6 bases and the J gene lost 1 base, with 22 bases spanning the gap. The CDR3 is 16 amino acids. CDR1 is DFQATT, CDR2 SNEGSKA, per germline (reference sequence). The CDR3 sequence: CSARSLVTGNSYEQYF. The CDR3, as DNA: TGCAGTGCCCGTTCTTTAGTTACAGGGAATTCCTACGAGCAGTACTTC.

This clonotype has just a few counts. The chain has TRBV7-8 and TRBJ2-2, with D possibly being TRBD2 (6 bases). The CDR3 has 15 residues. Looked up from germline, CDR1 is SGHVS and CDR2 is FQNEAQ. The V gene lost 5 bases and the J gene lost 3 bases, with 13 bases spanning the gap. CDR3 amino acids: CASSRRADDTGELFF. CDR3 nucleotides: TGTGCCAGCAGCCGGAGGGCCGACGACACCGGGGAGCTGTTTTTT.

This clonotype was seen a handful of times. The chain couples TRBV20-1 to TRBJ2-1, with TRBD2 identical over 8 bases. This CDR3 spans 15 amino acids. V lost 0 bases to trimming and J lost 6 bases; unmatched junction nucleotides: 7. CDR1 and CDR2 from the germline V gene are DFQATT and SNEGSKA (reference sequence). The CDR3 loop is CSARDLRAGGNEQFF. The CDR3 DNA reads TGCAGTGCTAGAGATCTAAGGGCGGGAGGCAATGAGCAGTTCTTC.